The next 23 T cell receptor beta chains were all read from a single sample in a study of cytomegalovirus exposure and HLA in healthy donors. The primer mix had 60 Vbeta and 13 Jbeta primers. Method: immunoSEQ multiplex PCR; TCRdb's copy keeps in-frame clones and lacks some. This table has 150,000 to 200,000 clones, about 80% appearing once. The specimen was PBMCs. Every receptor here comes from a woman aged 25 to 45 in good health and CMV-seronegative.

The CDR3 DNA follows: TGTGCCAGCAGCTCGGACAGTCAGGGAAAACTGTTTTTT. Its protein product is CASSSDSQGKLFF. This rearrangement joins TRBV27 to TRBJ1-4; D is possibly TRBD1 (6 bases). Germline V gene lookup returns CDR1 MNHEY and CDR2 SMNVEV (reference sequence). V was shortened by 6 bases and J by 10 bases, with 15 bases between the two germline ends. This CDR3 comprises 13 residues.

A single count supports this clone. V usage is TRBV4-3 and J usage is TRBJ2-7, with 10 bases lining up with TRBD1. Germline V gene sequence: CDR1 LGHNA, CDR2 YSLEER. This CDR3 has 14 amino acids. After removal of 5 bases from V and 1 base from J, the junction contained 2 bases not matched to a gene. CDR3 protein: CASSWGQGSYEQYF. The DNA for the CDR3 is TGCGCCAGCAGCTGGGGACAGGGGTCCTACGAGCAGTACTTC.

The rearrangement links TRBV5-1 to TRBJ2-7; possibly TRBD1 for D (6 bases). Germline CDR1 reads SGHRS; CDR2 reads YFSETQ. The CDR3 spans 16 residues. Trimming cost V 2 bases and J 2 bases, with 17 bases left between them. The CDR3 spells CASSFRGGLLTYEQYF. CDR3 in DNA: TGCGCCAGCAGCTTTCGAGGGGGTCTGCTAACCTACGAGCAGTACTTC.

The chain employs TRBV23-1 and TRBJ1-1; possible D gene TRBD1, 6 bases. TRBV23-1 is flagged as an ORF with uncertain function. Trimming took off 3 bases at V and 4 bases at J, with 24 bases between the two ends. The CDR3 spans 18 residues. CDR3 bases: TGCGCCAGCAGTCACCCCGGGACACCCATAGGTTCAATCACTGAAGCTTTCTTT. Encoded protein: CASSHPGTPIGSITEAFF.

The chain joins TRBV27 to TRBJ2-7; possibly TRBD1 for D (6 bases). CDR1 MNHEY and CDR2 SMNVEV come from the germline V gene (reference sequence). The CDR3 loop spans 14 amino acids. V was pared by 6 bases and J by 2 bases, with 14 bases between. The CDR3 protein is CASRLQGGTYEQYF. For the CDR3, the DNA is TGTGCCAGCAGATTACAAGGGGGTACCTACGAGCAGTACTTC.

This chain links TRBV30 with TRBJ1-2; the match to TRBD1 covers 12 bases. Germline CDR1 GTSNPN, CDR2 SVGIG (reference sequence). This CDR3 is 13 amino acids long. V lost 7 bases and J lost 10; bases outside the gene matches: 10. Here the CDR3 reads CASLPPGQGAYTF. CDR3 DNA sequence: TGTGCCTCGCTCCCCCCGGGACAGGGGGCCTACACCTTC.

Notes on this clone: Compared with germline, one end of the junction differs, possibly owing to a read error. This sequence joins TRBV7-9 and TRBJ1-6, with D possibly TRBD1 on 6 matching bases. Germline-derived CDR1 and CDR2 are SEHNR and FQNEAQ (reference sequence). The CDR3 spans 16 residues. The CDR3 region has the DNA TGTTCCAGCAGCTCGAACAGGGAGACATATAATTCACCCCTCCACTTT. Translated, it gives CSSSSNRETYNSPLHF. The full variable domain, in which reference TRBV7-9 and TRBJ1-6 provide the parts outside the CDR3, is DTGVSQNPRHKITKRGQNVTFRCDPISEHNRLYWYRQTLGQGPEFLTYFQNEAQLEKSRLLSDRFSAERPKGSFSTLEIQRTEQGDSAMYLCSSSSNRETYNSPLHFGNGTRLTVT.

J is TRBJ1-2 and V is TRBV28; weak D call: TRBD1 (5 bases). Trimming removed 5 bases at V and 4 bases at J, with 14 bases between. CDR3 size: 14 residues. Germline V gene sequence: CDR1 MDHEN, CDR2 SYDVKM. The CDR3 nucleotides are TGTGCCAGCAGTCCTACCGTTGGGGCCTATGGCTACACCTTC. This gives the protein CASSPTVGAYGYTF.

The chain carries TRBV27 and TRBJ2-1; 7 positions match TRBD1. The length of the CDR3 is 15 residues. Per germline, CDR1 MNHEY and CDR2 SMNVEV (reference sequence). The V and J ends lost 5 bases and 2 bases, in that order; junction bases with no gene match: 6. CDR3 region: CASSLGTEPYNEQFF. In nucleotides, the CDR3 is TGTGCCAGCAGTCTCGGGACAGAGCCCTACAATGAGCAGTTCTTC.

The chain's CDR3 is CASRTPRTGKFGYTF. CDR3 sequence (DNA): TGTGCCAGCAGAACCCCTCGGACAGGAAAATTTGGCTACACCTTC. V and J are TRBV2 and TRBJ1-2, with TRBD1 matching 7 bases. With V trimmed by 6 bases and J by 7 bases, 14 bases remained unmatched. The CDR3 is 15 amino acids. Germline-derived CDR1 and CDR2 are SNHLY and FYNNEI.

Worth noting for this clone: Other DNA variants within this sample encode the same CDR3. The rearrangement uses TRBV27 and TRBJ2-7; perhaps TRBD2 as D (6 bases). V dropped 5 bases and J dropped 0 bases, with 8 bases sitting between them. Germline assignment: CDR1 MNHEY and CDR2 SMNVEV (reference sequence). The CDR3 covers 13 residues. CDR3 coding DNA: TGTGCCAGCAGTCCCGGGAGCTCCTACGAGCAGTACTTC. It translates to CASSPGSSYEQYF.

For the CDR3, the DNA is TGCGCCAGCAGCCAGGATCACAGGGGGCGGGATGGCTACACCTTC. Translating gives CASSQDHRGRDGYTF. J is TRBJ1-2 and V is TRBV4-1; 9 nucleotides line up with TRBD1. V gave up 3 bases and J gave up 6 bases; unmatched junction bases: 8. In germline, CDR1 is MGHRA, CDR2 YSYEKL. The CDR3 runs to 15 residues.

This chain uses TRBV19 with TRBJ2-2; D may be TRBD1 (5 bases). Germline-derived CDR1 and CDR2 are LNHDA and SQIVND (reference sequence). V lost 4 bases to trimming and J lost 5 bases, with 17 bases between them. CDR3 size: 16 residues. The CDR3 loop reads CASSKPGPGLTGELFF. The DNA of the CDR3 is TGTGCCAGTAGTAAGCCAGGGCCCGGATTGACCGGGGAGCTGTTTTTT.

This clone is a singleton in its sample. The CDR3 protein is CASSEVRVFNEQFF. CDR3 DNA sequence: TGTGCCAGCAGTGAAGTCAGGGTTTTTAATGAGCAGTTCTTC. This chain joins TRBV2 and TRBJ2-1; tentatively, D is TRBD1 (5 bases). The germline gives CDR1 SNHLY, CDR2 FYNNEI. Trimming shortened V by 1 base and J by 7 bases, and 11 bases separated the two germline ends. CDR3 length: 14 residues.

This clone was picked up a small number of times. This chain uses TRBV27 with TRBJ2-1, with D perhaps TRBD1 (5 bases). The V and J ends lost 4 bases and 0 bases respectively, with 13 bases between them. CDR3 size: 16 residues. The germline V gene encodes CDR1 MNHEY and CDR2 SMNVEV (reference sequence). The CDR3 nucleotides are TGTGCCAGCAGTTCATCCCTAAGGGGCTCCTACAATGAGCAGTTCTTC. Encoded protein: CASSSSLRGSYNEQFF.

J is TRBJ2-1 and V is TRBV7-9, with unresolved D. The V gene's germline CDR1 is SEHNR and CDR2 FQNEAQ (reference sequence). V gave up 4 bases and J gave up 0 bases, with 16 bases separating them. There are 17 residues in the CDR3. The CDR3 protein is CASSSPQYTFSYNEQFF. The CDR3 DNA follows: TGTGCCAGCAGCTCCCCCCAATACACGTTCTCCTACAATGAGCAGTTCTTC.

This clone was counted a few times. J is TRBJ1-5 and V is TRBV2; tentative D call: TRBD1 (5 bases). CDR3 length equals 16 residues. Per germline, CDR1 SNHLY and CDR2 FYNNEI. V was pared by 8 bases and J by 0 bases, with 17 bases between. CDR3 nucleotides: TGTGCCAGCGGAATGGGTTTGACAGCTAGCAATCAGCCCCAGCATTTT. It translates to CASGMGLTASNQPQHF.

The rearrangement joins TRBV4-3 to TRBJ2-7; a weak D match, TRBD2 (6 bases). Germline CDR1 is LGHNA and CDR2 is YSLEER. CDR3 length equals 15 residues. The ends were cut back, 0 bases at V and 7 bases at J, with 16 bases in the middle. CDR3 nucleotides: TGCGCCAGCAGCCAAGAGCTAAGGACTATAAAAGAGCAGTACTTC. This encodes CASSQELRTIKEQYF.

This clone was found a few times. This chain connects TRBV27 to TRBJ1-4; possibly TRBD1 for D (5 bases). Trimming left V 2 bases short and J 8 bases short, with 21 bases between. CDR3 length equals 17 residues. Germline V gene data show CDR1 as MNHEY and CDR2 as SMNVEV (reference sequence). The CDR3 DNA is TGTGCCAGCAGTTTACATGGGAGCGGGGGAAGACCCGAAAAACTGTTTTTT. It is translated as CASSLHGSGGRPEKLFF.

In its sample, this clone was seen once. The chain joins TRBV25-1 to TRBJ2-3, with D unresolved. The CDR3 has 14 amino acids. The V and J ends lost 2 bases and 3 bases respectively, with 9 bases between them. Germline V CDR1 and CDR2: MGHDK, SYGVNS. CDR3 residues: CASSEPGRTDTQYF. The CDR3 DNA reads as TGTGCCAGCAGTGAACCGGGTCGAACAGATACGCAGTATTTT.

Comment on this clone: This specimen includes other DNA sequences encoding the same CDR3. The chain couples TRBV30 to TRBJ2-7, with 7 bases fitting TRBD2. J was trimmed by 1 base and V by 2 bases; bases with no gene match: 5. Germline V gene data show CDR1 as GTSNPN and CDR2 as SVGIG (reference sequence). The CDR3 extends over 14 amino acids. CDR3 DNA sequence: TGTGCCTGGAGTCCCTTAGCGGGTTCCTACGAGCAGTACTTC. This codes for CAWSPLAGSYEQYF.

The chain combines TRBV11-2 with TRBJ2-5; 7 bases fit TRBD2. The J call may be faulty, since TRBJ2-7 better matches the DNA end. The CDR3 is 15 residues long. Germline CDR1 reads SGHAT; CDR2 reads FQNNGV. In nucleotides, the CDR3 is TGTGCCAGCAGCTCGAGCGGGGTACGTACCTACGAGCAGTACTTC. Translation: CASSSSGVRTYEQYF.

The genes are TRBV18 and TRBJ2-7; 8 bases agree with TRBD1. The germline CDR1 and CDR2 sequences are KGHSH and LQKENI. Unmatched junction bases numbered 7, after V lost 3 bases and J lost 6 bases. The length of the CDR3 is 14 residues. The CDR3 reads CASSPHDRGVEQYF. The CDR3 bases are TGTGCCAGCTCACCCCACGACAGGGGAGTCGAGCAGTACTTC. The full variable domain, its missing parts supplied by reference TRBV18 and TRBJ2-7, is NAGVMQNPRHLVRRRGQEARLRCSPMKGHSHVYWYRQLPEEGLKFMVYLQKENIIDESGMPKERFSAEFPKEGPSILRIQQVVRGDSAAYFCASSPHDRGVEQYFGPGTRLTVT.